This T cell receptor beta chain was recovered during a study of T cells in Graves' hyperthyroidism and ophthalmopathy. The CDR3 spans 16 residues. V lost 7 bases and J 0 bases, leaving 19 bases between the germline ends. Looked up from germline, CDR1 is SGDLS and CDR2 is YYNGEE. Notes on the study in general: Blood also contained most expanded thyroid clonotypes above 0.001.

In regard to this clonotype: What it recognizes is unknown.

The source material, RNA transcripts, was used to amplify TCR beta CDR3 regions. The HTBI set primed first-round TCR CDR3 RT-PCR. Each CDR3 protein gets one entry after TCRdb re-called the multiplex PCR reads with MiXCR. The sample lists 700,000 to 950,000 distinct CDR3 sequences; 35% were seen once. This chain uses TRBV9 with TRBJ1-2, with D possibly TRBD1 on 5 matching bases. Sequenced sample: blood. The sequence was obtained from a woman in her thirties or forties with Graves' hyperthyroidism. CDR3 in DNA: TGTGCCAGCTCACCACCCGGCAGGGAGGCTAACTATGGCTACACCTTC. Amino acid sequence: CASSPPGREANYGYTF.